This TCR beta chain was captured by sequencing in a study of blood T cells in healthy people across ages. The study, taken as a whole, reports: Unsorted PBMC material precluded a definitive naive versus antigen-experienced comparison.

A second PCR, run for about 7 to 11 cycles, used a sample-barcoded 5' primer plus a J-beta primer mix. MiXCR was run by TCRdb on the 5' RACE reads, yielding one entry per CDR3 protein. The repertoire holds about a million distinct CDR3 sequences, 35% to 45% seen once, with 10% to 15% in the top ten. Extractions gave at least 6 micrograms of total RNA per sample. Turning to this clonotype: Its target is not known.

CDR3 size: 13 residues. The V end was cut by 3 bases, the J end by 9 bases, with 13 bases between. Germline V gives CDR1 SGDLS, CDR2 YYNGEE. This sequence was found in a man between 18 and 35 years old in good health. Material for sequencing was blood. The rearrangement joins TRBV9 to TRBJ2-1; D perhaps matches TRBD2 (6 bases). The CDR3 region has the DNA TGTGCCAGCAGCGGAGCGGGTTCGGGTGAGCAGTTCTTC. It codes for CASSGAGSGEQFF.